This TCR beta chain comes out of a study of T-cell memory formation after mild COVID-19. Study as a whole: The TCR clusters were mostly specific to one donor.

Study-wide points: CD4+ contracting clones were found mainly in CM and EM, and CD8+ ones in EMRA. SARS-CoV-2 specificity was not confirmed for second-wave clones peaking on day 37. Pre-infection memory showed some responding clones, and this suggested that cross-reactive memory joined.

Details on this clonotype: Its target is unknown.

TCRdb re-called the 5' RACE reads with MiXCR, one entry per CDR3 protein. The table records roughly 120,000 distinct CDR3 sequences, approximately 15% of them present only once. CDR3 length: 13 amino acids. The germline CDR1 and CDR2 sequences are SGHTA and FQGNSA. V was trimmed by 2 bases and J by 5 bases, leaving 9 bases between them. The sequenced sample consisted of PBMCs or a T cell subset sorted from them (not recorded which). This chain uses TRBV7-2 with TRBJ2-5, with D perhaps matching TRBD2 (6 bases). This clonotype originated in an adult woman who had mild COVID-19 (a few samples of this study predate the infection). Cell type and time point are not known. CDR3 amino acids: CASSLNGGETQYF. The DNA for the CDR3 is TGTGCCAGCAGCTTAAACGGAGGGGAGACCCAGTACTTC.